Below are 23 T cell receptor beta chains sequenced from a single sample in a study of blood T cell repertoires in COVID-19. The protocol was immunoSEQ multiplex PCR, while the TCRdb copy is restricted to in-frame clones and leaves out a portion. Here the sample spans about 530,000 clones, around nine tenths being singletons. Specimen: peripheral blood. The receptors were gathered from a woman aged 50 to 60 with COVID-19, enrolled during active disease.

The DNA for the CDR3 is TGTGCCAGCAGCTTGTCAGGGGGCTCGAGGAATTCACCCCTCCACTTT. It yields the protein CASSLSGGSRNSPLHF. The chain has TRBV5-4 and TRBJ1-6, with 8 nucleotides matching TRBD1. The germline V gene has CDR1 SGHNT and CDR2 YYREEE (reference sequence). The V and J ends lost 1 base and 7 bases, in that order; junction bases with no gene match: 7. This CDR3 is built from 16 residues.

For the CDR3, the DNA is TGTGCCAGCTCTTCCTCGGAGGGGTCACCCCTCCACTTT. It is translated as CASSSSEGSPLHF. The V call is TRBV18, the J call TRBJ1-6; weak D call: TRBD1 (5 bases). Germline V lookup: CDR1 KGHSH, CDR2 LQKENI. The CDR3 extends over 13 amino acids. The germline V and J ends were trimmed by 6 bases and 10 bases, with 13 bases remaining between them. The full variable domain, in which reference TRBV18 and TRBJ1-6 provide the parts outside the CDR3, is NAGVMQNPRHLVRRRGQEARLRCSPMKGHSHVYWYRQLPEEGLKFMVYLQKENIIDESGMPKERFSAEFPKEGPSILRIQQVVRGDSAAYFCASSSSEGSPLHFGNGTRLTVT.

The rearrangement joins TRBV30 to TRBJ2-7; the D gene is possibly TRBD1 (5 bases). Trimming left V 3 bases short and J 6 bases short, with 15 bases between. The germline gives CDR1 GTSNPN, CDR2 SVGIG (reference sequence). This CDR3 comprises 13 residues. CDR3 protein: CAWSLRQGSEQYF. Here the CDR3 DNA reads TGTGCCTGGAGCCTGAGGCAGGGTTCCGAGCAGTACTTC.

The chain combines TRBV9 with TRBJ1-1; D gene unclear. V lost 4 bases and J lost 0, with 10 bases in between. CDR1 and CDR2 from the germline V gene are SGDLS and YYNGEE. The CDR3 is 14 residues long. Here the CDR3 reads CASSIGGVNTEAFF. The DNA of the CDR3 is TGTGCCAGCAGCATAGGAGGAGTGAACACTGAAGCTTTCTTT.

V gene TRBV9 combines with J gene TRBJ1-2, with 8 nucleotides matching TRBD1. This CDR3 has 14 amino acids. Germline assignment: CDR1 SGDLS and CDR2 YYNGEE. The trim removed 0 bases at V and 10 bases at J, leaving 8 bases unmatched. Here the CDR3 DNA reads TGTGCCAGCAGCGTAGGCGGGACAGGTCGGATCTACACCTTC. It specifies CASSVGGTGRIYTF. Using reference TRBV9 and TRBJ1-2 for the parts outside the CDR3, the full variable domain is DSGVTQTPKHLITATGQRVTLRCSPRSGDLSVYWYQQSLDQGLQFLIQYYNGEERAKGNILERFSAQQFPDLHSELNLSSLELGDSALYFCASSVGGTGRIYTFGSGTRLTVV.

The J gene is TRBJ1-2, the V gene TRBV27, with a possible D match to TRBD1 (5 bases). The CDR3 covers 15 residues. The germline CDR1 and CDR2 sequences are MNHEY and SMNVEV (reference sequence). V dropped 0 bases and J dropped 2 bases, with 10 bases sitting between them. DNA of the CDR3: TGTGCCAGCAGTTTATCGATAGGGGCGAACTATGGCTACACCTTC. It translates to CASSLSIGANYGYTF.

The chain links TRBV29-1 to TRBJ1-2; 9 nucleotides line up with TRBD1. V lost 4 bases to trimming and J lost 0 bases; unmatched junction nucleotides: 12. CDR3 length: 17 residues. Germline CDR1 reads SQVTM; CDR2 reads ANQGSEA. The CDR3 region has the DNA TGCAGCGTTGGGGCCTCCGGGACAGGGAGGGCTAACTATGGCTACACCTTC. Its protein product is CSVGASGTGRANYGYTF.

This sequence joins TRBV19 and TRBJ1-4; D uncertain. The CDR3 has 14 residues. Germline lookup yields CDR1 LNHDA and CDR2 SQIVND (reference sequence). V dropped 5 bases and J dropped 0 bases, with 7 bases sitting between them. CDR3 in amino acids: CASSVGATNEKLFF. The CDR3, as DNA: TGTGCCAGTAGTGTGGGCGCAACTAATGAAAAACTGTTTTTT.

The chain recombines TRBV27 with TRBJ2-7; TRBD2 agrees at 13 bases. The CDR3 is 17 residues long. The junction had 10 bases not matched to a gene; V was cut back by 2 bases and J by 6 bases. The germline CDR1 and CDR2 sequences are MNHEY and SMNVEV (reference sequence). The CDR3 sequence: CASSLSVGTSGVVEQYF. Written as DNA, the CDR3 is TGTGCCAGCAGTTTAAGTGTGGGGACTAGCGGGGTTGTCGAGCAGTACTTC.

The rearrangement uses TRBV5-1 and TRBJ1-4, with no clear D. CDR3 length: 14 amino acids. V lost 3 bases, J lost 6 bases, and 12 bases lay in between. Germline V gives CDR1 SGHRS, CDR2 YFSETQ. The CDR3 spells CASSSVEGDEKLFF. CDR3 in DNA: TGCGCCAGCAGCTCTGTAGAGGGTGATGAAAAACTGTTTTTT.

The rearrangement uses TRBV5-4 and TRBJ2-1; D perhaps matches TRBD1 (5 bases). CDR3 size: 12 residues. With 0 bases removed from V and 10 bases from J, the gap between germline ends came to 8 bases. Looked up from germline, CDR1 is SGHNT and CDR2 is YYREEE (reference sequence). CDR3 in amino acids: CASSLDQGEQFF. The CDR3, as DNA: TGTGCCAGCAGCTTGGACCAGGGAGAGCAGTTCTTC.

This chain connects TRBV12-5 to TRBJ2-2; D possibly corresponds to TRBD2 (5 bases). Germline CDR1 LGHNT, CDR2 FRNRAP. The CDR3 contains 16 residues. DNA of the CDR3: TGTGCAACGGGAAGGGCAACCTCAAGAAACACCGGGGAGCTGTTTTTT. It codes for CATGRATSRNTGELFF.

In DNA, the CDR3 is TGTGCCAGCTCAGACAGGGGGCGCGCGAGCACAGATACGCAGTATTTT. Translation gives CASSDRGRASTDTQYF. The V call is TRBV18, the J call TRBJ2-3; 10 positions agree with TRBD1. Germline V gives CDR1 KGHSH, CDR2 LQKENI. V was pared by 5 bases and J by 0 bases, with 5 bases of the junction left unmatched. The CDR3 runs 16 residues.

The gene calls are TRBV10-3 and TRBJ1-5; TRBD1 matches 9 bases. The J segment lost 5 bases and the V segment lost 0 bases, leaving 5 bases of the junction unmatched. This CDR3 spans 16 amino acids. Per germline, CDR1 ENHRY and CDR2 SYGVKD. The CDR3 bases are TGTGCCATCAGTGAGTCTCTAGGGACAGGGTATCAGCCCCAGCATTTT. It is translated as CAISESLGTGYQPQHF.

The DNA of the CDR3 is TGCGCCAGCAGCCCCCGGGTAGCGGGAGGCACAGATACGCAGTATTTT. Its protein product is CASSPRVAGGTDTQYF. The chain recombines TRBV4-1 with TRBJ2-3; 9 bases map to TRBD2. The CDR3 is 16 residues long. J gave up 1 base and V 4 bases, and 6 bases lay outside the gene matches. CDR1 and CDR2 (germline): MGHRA, YSYEKL.

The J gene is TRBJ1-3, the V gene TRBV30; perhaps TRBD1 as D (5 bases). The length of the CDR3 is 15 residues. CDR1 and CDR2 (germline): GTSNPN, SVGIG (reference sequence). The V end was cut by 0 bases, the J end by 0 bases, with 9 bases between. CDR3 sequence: CAWSVDSFSGNTIYF. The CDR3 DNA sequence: TGTGCCTGGAGTGTAGACAGCTTCTCTGGAAACACCATATATTTT.

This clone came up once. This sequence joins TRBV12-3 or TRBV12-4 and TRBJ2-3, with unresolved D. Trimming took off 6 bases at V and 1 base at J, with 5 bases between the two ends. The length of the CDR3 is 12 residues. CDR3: CASSRGTDTQYF. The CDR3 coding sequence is TGTGCCAGCAGCCGAGGCACAGATACGCAGTATTTT.

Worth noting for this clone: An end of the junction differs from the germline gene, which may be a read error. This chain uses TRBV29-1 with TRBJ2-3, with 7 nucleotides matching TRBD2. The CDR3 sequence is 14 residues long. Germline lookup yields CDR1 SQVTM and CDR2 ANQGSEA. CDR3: CSVGWGGSTDTQYF. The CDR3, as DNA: TGTTCTGTCGGGTGGGGGGGGAGCACAGATACGCAGTATTTT.

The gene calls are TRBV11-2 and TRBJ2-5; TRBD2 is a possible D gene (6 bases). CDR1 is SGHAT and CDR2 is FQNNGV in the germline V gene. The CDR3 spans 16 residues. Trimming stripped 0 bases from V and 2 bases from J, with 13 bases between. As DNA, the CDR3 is TGTGCCAGCAGCTTAGACGGGGGACGGGTGCAAGAGACCCAGTACTTC. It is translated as CASSLDGGRVQETQYF.

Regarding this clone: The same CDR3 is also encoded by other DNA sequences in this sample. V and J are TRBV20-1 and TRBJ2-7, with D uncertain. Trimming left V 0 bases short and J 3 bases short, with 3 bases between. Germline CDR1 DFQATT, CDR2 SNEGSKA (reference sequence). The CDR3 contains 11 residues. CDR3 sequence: CSARDSYEQYF. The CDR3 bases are TGCAGTGCTAGAGATAGCTACGAGCAGTACTTC.

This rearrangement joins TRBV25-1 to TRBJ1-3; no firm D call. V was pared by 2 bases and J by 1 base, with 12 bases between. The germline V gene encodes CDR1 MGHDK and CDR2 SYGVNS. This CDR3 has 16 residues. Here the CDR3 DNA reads TGTGCCAGCAGTGAAAACCAGTTTGTTTCTGGAAACACCATATATTTT. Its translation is CASSENQFVSGNTIYF.

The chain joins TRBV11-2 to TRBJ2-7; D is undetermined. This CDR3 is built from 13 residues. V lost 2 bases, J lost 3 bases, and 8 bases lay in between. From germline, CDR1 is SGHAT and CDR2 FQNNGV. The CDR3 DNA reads TGTGCCAGCAGCTTATCCTCAGACTACGAGCAGTACTTC. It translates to CASSLSSDYEQYF.

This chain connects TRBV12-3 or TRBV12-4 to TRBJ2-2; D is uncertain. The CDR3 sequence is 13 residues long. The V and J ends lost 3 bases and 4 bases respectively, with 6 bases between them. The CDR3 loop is CASSFVLTGELFF. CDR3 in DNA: TGTGCCAGCAGTTTTGTTCTCACCGGGGAGCTGTTTTTT.